At least ten counts were recorded for the clone carrying this TCR beta chain. Its antigen is not identified. The data originate from a study of beta chain features in type 1 diabetes. Overall study: Patients shared similar age, gender and cell yields with healthy donors. Regarding the study as a whole: For TCRB rearrangement, an influence of HLA type remained unresolved here. The study notes PCR might favor shorter templates equally in patients and controls. Shortening of TCRB CDR3s, moderate but significant, appeared in all four CD4+ subsets of Type 1 diabetes patients.

The V end was cut by 3 bases, the J end by 13 bases, with 13 bases between. The CDR3 spans 12 residues. In germline, CDR1 is SQVTM, CDR2 ANQGSEA. Every bit of the isolated RNA underwent reverse transcription, so sequencing read expressed TCRB transcripts. TCRdb keeps only in-frame clones here, not all; method: immunoSEQ multiplex PCR. The table records about 620,000 clones, about 14% of them present only once. The source is a man between 18 and 35 years old in good health. This chain links TRBV29-1 with TRBJ1-6; possibly TRBD1 for D (5 bases). Sequencing was performed on naive CD4+ T cells from blood. The CDR3 region is CSVEGTDQPLHF. As DNA, the CDR3 is TGCAGCGTTGAGGGGACCGATCAGCCCCTCCACTTT.